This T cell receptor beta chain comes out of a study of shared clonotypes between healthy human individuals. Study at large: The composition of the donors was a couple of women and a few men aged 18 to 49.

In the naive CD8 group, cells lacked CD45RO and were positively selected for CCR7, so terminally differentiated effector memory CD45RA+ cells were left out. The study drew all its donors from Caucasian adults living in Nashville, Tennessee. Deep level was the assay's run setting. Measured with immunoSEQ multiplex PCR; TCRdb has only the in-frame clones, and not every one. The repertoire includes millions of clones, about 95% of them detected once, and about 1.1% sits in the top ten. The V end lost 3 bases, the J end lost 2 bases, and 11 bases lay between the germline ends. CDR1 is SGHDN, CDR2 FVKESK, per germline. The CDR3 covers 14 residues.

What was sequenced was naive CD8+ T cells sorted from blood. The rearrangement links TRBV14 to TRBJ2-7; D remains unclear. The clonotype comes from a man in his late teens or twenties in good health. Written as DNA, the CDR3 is TGTGCCAGCAGCCATTCTGGGCCGGCCTACGAGCAGTACTTC. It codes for CASSHSGPAYEQYF. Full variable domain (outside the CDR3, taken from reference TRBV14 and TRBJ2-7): EAGVTQFPSHSVIEKGQTVTLRCDPISGHDNLYWYRRVMGKEIKFLLHFVKESKQDESGMPNNRFLAERTGGTYSTLKVQPAELEDSGVYFCASSHSGPAYEQYFGPGTRLTVT.